This T cell receptor (beta chain) was obtained from a study of breast tumors, draining lymph nodes, adjacent tissues. In the case of this clonotype: Its antigen is undetermined.

Study observations and caveats: The lymph node origin of tumor T cells was framed as consistent with a hypothesis, not demonstrated. Findings are consistent with lymph node origin and intratumoral expansion of most tumor T cells.

TCRdb fed the multiplex PCR reads into MiXCR, producing one record per CDR3 protein. In the table there are roughly 70,000 distinct CDR3 sequences, around two fifths of which are singletons. Germline lookup yields CDR1 LGHNT and CDR2 FRNRAP. The CDR3 spans 13 residues. Trimming removed 2 bases from V and 7 bases from J, with 11 bases in between. Sample: breast tumor tissue. J is TRBJ1-1 and V is TRBV12-5; D not resolved. This receptor was identified in a female donor with breast cancer. Some clones in this sample may be carry-over from other donors' samples. The CDR3 protein is CASGLFTGSEAFF. The CDR3 nucleotides are TGTGCTAGTGGTTTGTTCACGGGGAGTGAAGCTTTCTTT.